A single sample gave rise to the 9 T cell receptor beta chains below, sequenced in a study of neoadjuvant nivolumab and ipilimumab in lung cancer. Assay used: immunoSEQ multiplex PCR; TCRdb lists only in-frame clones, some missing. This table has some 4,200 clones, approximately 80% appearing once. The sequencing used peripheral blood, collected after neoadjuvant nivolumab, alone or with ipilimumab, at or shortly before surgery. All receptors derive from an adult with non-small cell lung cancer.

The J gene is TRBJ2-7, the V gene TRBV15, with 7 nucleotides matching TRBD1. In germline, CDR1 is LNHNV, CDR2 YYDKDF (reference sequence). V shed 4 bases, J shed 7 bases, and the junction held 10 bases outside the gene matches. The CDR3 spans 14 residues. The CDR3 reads CATSMGTVTKEQYF. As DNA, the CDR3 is TGTGCCACCAGCATGGGGACAGTGACTAAAGAGCAGTACTTC.

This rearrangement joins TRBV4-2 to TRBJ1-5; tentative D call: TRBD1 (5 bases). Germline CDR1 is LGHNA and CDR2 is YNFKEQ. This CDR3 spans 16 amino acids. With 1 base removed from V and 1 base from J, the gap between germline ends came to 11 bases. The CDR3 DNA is TGTGCCAGCAGCCAAGGGGGGAGACAGAGCAATCAGCCCCAGCATTTT. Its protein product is CASSQGGRQSNQPQHF.

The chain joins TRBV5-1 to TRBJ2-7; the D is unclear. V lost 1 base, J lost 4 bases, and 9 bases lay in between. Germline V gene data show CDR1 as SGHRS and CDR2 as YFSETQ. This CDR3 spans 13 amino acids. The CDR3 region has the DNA TGCGCCAGCAGCTTGAACTCTGCTTACGAGCAGTACTTC. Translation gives CASSLNSAYEQYF.

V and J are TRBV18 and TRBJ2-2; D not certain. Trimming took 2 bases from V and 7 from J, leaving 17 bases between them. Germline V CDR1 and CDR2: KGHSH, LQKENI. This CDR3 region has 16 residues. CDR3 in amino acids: CASSPERPGIDGELFF. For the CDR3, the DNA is TGTGCCAGCTCACCAGAACGGCCAGGAATTGACGGGGAGCTGTTTTTT.

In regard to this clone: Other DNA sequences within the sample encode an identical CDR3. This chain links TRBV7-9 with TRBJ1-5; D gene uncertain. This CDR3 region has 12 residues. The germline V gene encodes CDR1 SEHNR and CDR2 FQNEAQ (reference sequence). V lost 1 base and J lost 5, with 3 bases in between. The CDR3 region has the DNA TGTGCCAGCAGCTTAGTTGATCAGCCCCAGCATTTT. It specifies CASSLVDQPQHF.

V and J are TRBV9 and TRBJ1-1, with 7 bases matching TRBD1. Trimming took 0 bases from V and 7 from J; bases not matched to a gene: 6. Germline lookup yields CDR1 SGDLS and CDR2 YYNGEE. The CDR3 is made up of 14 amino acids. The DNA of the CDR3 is TGTGCCAGCAGCGTAGATCAGGGGGGTGGTGAAGCTTTCTTT. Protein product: CASSVDQGGGEAFF.

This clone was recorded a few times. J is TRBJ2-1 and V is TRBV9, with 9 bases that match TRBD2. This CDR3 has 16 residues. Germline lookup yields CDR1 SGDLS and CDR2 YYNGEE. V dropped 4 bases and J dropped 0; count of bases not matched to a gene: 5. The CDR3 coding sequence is TGTGCCAGCAGCCTCTATAGCGGGAGCTCCTACAATGAGCAGTTCTTC. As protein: CASSLYSGSSYNEQFF.

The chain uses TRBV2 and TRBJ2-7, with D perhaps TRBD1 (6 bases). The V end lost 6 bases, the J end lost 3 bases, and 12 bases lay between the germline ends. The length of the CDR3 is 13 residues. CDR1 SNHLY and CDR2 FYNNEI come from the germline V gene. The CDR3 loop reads CASSPGTLYEQYF. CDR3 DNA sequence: TGTGCCAGCAGCCCCGGGACACTCTACGAGCAGTACTTC.

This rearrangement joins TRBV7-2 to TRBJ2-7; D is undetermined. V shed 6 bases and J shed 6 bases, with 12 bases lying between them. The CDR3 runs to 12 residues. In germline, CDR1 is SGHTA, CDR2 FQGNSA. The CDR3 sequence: CASSLPATEQYF. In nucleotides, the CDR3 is TGTGCCAGCAGTCTTCCCGCTACCGAGCAGTACTTC.